This entry describes one T cell receptor beta chain. Vbeta (60) and Jbeta (13) primers were used in the PCR. TCRdb keeps only in-frame clones here, not all; method: immunoSEQ multiplex PCR. The sample yields about 78,000 clones, around three quarters seen once. V gave up 3 bases and J gave up 4 bases, with 12 bases separating them. This CDR3 is built from 14 residues. CDR1 KGHSH and CDR2 LQKENI come from the germline V gene. The data originate from a study of cytomegalovirus exposure and HLA in healthy donors. The chain uses TRBV18 and TRBJ1-1; perhaps TRBD1 as D (5 bases). Specimen: PBMCs. The sequence derives from a male donor in good health and CMV-seronegative. The CDR3 here is CASSPEGRGTEAFF. DNA for the CDR3: TGTGCCAGCTCACCCGAGGGGAGGGGCACTGAAGCTTTCTTT.